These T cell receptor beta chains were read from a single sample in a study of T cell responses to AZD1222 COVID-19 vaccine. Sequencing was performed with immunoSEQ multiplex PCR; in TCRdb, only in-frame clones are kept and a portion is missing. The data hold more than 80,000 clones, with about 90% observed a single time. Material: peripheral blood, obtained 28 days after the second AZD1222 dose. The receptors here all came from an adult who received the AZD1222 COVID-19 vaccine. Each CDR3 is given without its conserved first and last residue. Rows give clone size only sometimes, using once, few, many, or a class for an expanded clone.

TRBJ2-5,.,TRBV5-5,ASSFEGARETQY
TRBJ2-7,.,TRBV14,ASSPWGQGSPSSF
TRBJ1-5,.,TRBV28,ASSLGGFGQPQH
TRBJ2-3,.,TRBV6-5,ASRTSGGWDTQY
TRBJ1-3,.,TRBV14,ASSQDRVAIY
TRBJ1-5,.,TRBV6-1,ASSEAEGYGGFEH
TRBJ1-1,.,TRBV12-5,ASGPEGQRTTEAF
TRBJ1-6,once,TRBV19,ASSILTGRNSPLH
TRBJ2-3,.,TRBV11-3,ASSFQTDTQY
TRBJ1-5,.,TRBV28,ASSSSRPQH
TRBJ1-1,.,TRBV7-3,ASSSRIDTEAF
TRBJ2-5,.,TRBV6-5,ASSYWGAEETQY
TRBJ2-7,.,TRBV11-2,ASSPSSGTVGVEQY
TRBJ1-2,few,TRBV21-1,ASSKDDRVYGYT
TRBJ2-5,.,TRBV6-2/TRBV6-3,ASSVTSGGAETQY
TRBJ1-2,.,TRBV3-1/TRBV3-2,ASSQDLGKGGYT
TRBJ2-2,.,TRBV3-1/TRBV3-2,ASSRGAVGGYTGELF
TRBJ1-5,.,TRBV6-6,ASSYGQGSQPQH
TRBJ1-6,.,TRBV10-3,AISDGFSYNSPLH
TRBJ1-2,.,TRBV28,ATRTAVYGYT
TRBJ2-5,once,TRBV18,ASSPEPVVETQY
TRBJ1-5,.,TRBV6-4,ASSDRPNQPQH
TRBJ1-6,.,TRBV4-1,ASSQGHSSYNSPLH
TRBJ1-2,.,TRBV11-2,ASSRQENYGYT
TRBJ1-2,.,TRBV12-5,ASGKYRGETNYGYT
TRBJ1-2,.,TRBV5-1,ASSLRDTSSNYGYT
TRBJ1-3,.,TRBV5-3,ARSSSGDTIY
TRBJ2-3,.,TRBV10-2,ASSAGLRDTQY
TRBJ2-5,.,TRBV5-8,ASSLEGQGAETQY
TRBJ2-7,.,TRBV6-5,ASNRAGSPYEQY
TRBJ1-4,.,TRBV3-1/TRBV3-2,ASSQGGNEKLF
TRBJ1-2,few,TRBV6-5,ATKGYGYT
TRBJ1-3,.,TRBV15,ATSRQRRGPGNTIY
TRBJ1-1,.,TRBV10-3,AISTTGSTEAF
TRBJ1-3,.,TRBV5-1,ASSFSGADGNTIY
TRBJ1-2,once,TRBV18,ASSQELGQGTTNYGYT
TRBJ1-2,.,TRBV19,ASSSPYREGGYT
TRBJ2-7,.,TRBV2,ATTRDGSYEQY
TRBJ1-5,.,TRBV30,AWSDGLGSNQPQH
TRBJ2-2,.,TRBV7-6,ASSLAPTSGGLGELF